The T cell receptor beta chain described here comes from a study of blood T cell repertoires in COVID-19. Overall study context: Each recovered donor of Cohort 3 presented with two negative PCRs, clearance, or symptom resolution. Samples of COVID-19 (acute and convalescent) were obtained from the United States, Italy and Spain.

Recruitment covered under 25 US areas and drew participants whose ages spanned about 18 to 100 years. Assay used: immunoSEQ multiplex PCR; TCRdb lists only in-frame clones, some missing. The sample carries approximately 210,000 clones, roughly 91% recorded once. Germline V CDR1 and CDR2: LGHDT, YNNKEL (reference sequence). This CDR3 comprises 13 residues. Trimming removed 5 bases at V and 0 bases at J, with 7 bases between. The source material was PBMCs or T cells enriched from blood (not recorded which). The receptor comes from a man younger than 40 in a cohort exposed to, infected with or recovered from COVID-19 (not recorded which). J is TRBJ1-1 and V is TRBV3-1 (or the pseudogene TRBV3-2); D is unresolved. The CDR3: CASSLKMNTEAFF. CDR3 nucleotide sequence: TGTGCCAGCAGCTTAAAAATGAACACTGAAGCTTTCTTT.